The following is a TCR beta chain sequence with its context. The data belong to a study of blood T cell repertoires in COVID-19. Study-level information: Spain, Italy and the United States supplied samples that represented acute and convalescent COVID-19.

Germline CDR1 reads SGHRS; CDR2 reads YFSETQ. This CDR3 is built from 12 residues. V trimming: 5 bases; J trimming: 15 bases; junction bases outside the gene matches: 10. Sequencing was performed with immunoSEQ multiplex PCR; in TCRdb, only in-frame clones are kept and a portion is missing. Here the sample spans about 43,000 clones, around nine tenths being singletons. Seattle cases were enrolled at active infection and followed longitudinally. V is TRBV5-1 and J is TRBJ2-1, with 8 bases lining up with TRBD2. Material: peripheral blood. The sequence came from a man in his forties with COVID-19, enrolled during active disease. CDR3 loop: CASRAVAGHLFF. CDR3 in DNA: TGCGCCAGCAGAGCGGTAGCGGGGCATCTGTTCTTC.